The 24 T cell receptor beta chains reported below all come from one sample, sequenced in a study of Ad26.COV2.S vaccination and SARS-CoV-2 variants. Treatment indicated: roughly 20 received Ad26.COV2.S at low or high dose, single or two shots; several received placebo; per-sample allocation not given. Repertoires come from day 63 after the first vaccine or placebo injection. TCRdb's table, derived via immunoSEQ multiplex PCR, lists solely in-frame clones and lacks some. This sample has around 250,000 clones; around 85% occur once, and the top ten carry less than 3.5%. The source was peripheral blood, collected in a trial of Ad26.COV2.S vaccine versus placebo. Receptors were obtained from a person aged 18-65 years who received the Ad26.COV2.S COVID-19 vaccine or a placebo.

The rearrangement uses TRBV18 and TRBJ2-7, with a possible D match to TRBD1 (6 bases). The V end lost 6 bases, the J end lost 3 bases, and 12 bases lay between the germline ends. Germline loops: CDR1 KGHSH, CDR2 LQKENI. CDR3 length: 13 residues. The CDR3 loop is CASSTGLSYEQYF. DNA of the CDR3: TGTGCCAGCTCCACAGGGTTAAGCTACGAGCAGTACTTC.

V and J are TRBV5-1 and TRBJ2-7; TRBD2 is a possible D gene (6 bases). In germline, CDR1 is SGHRS, CDR2 YFSETQ. The CDR3 is 14 residues long. V was shortened by 7 bases and J by 5 bases, with 19 bases between the two germline ends. In nucleotides, the CDR3 is TGCGCCAGCGGCCCTCCTAGCGATTCCCACGAGCAGTACTTC. Amino acid sequence: CASGPPSDSHEQYF.

The chain combines TRBV19 with TRBJ2-1; perhaps TRBD1 as D (6 bases). The germline V and J ends were trimmed by 2 bases and 8 bases, with 10 bases remaining between them. The CDR3 runs 13 residues. Looked up from germline, CDR1 is LNHDA and CDR2 is SQIVND (reference sequence). The CDR3: CASSILGGDEQFF. CDR3 bases: TGTGCCAGTAGTATATTAGGGGGTGATGAGCAGTTCTTC.

The J gene is TRBJ2-1, the V gene TRBV15; 10 positions agree with TRBD2. Looked up from germline, CDR1 is LNHNV and CDR2 is YYDKDF (reference sequence). CDR3 size: 15 residues. The trim removed 5 bases at V and 6 bases at J, leaving 7 bases unmatched. This CDR3 is CATSVSGGVGNEQFF. CDR3 DNA sequence: TGTGCCACCAGCGTCAGCGGGGGGGTAGGCAATGAGCAGTTCTTC.

V usage is TRBV25-1 and J usage is TRBJ1-3; perhaps TRBD1 as D (5 bases). Germline loops: CDR1 MGHDK, CDR2 SYGVNS. Trimming stripped 4 bases from V and 4 bases from J, with 11 bases between. The CDR3 has 14 residues. CDR3 loop: CASSVTGSGNTIYF. CDR3 sequence (DNA): TGTGCCAGCAGTGTAACAGGATCCGGAAACACCATATATTTT.

This rearrangement joins TRBV7-8 to TRBJ2-3; D not resolved. The CDR3 runs 15 residues. CDR1 SGHVS and CDR2 FQNEAQ come from the germline V gene. Trimming left V 2 bases short and J 2 bases short, with 11 bases between. CDR3 nucleotide sequence: TGTGCCAGCAGCTTATTAGGTCACTACACAGATACGCAGTATTTT. Its protein product is CASSLLGHYTDTQYF.

The CDR3 DNA follows: TGTGCCAGCGGGCTCCGGGAGTACAATGAGCAGTTCTTC. Its protein product is CASGLREYNEQFF. V usage is TRBV7-9 and J usage is TRBJ2-1, with D maybe TRBD2 (6 bases). V was clipped by 8 bases and J by 4 bases, with 12 bases between them. Germline-derived CDR1 and CDR2 are SEHNR and FQNEAQ (reference sequence). The CDR3 loop spans 13 amino acids.

The V and J genes are TRBV4-2 and TRBJ1-3, with 9 bases identical to TRBD1. Germline CDR1 reads LGHNA; CDR2 reads YNFKEQ. J gave up 0 bases and V 0 bases, and 9 bases lay outside the gene matches. The CDR3 is 19 amino acids. The CDR3 here is CASSQDPGQGSLSGNTIYF. CDR3 DNA sequence: TGTGCCAGCAGCCAAGATCCAGGACAGGGGTCCCTCTCTGGAAACACCATATATTTT.

This chain connects TRBV3-1 (or the pseudogene TRBV3-2) to TRBJ1-4; 7 nucleotides line up with TRBD1. CDR1 is LGHDT, CDR2 YNNKEL, per germline (reference sequence). This CDR3 has 13 residues. J lost 5 bases, V lost 6 bases, and 3 bases had no gene match. As DNA, the CDR3 is TGTGCCAGCAGTTCAGGGGGGAATGAAAAACTGTTTTTT. This sequence encodes CASSSGGNEKLFF.

This chain connects TRBV4-2 to TRBJ2-4, with TRBD2 as a possible D gene (6 bases). The CDR3 has 14 amino acids. Trimming took off 0 bases at V and 9 bases at J, with 12 bases between the two ends. Germline lookup yields CDR1 LGHNA and CDR2 YNFKEQ. The CDR3 sequence is CASSQENGGSIQYF. The CDR3 nucleotides are TGTGCCAGCAGCCAAGAAAATGGGGGGAGCATTCAGTACTTC.

This chain joins TRBV28 and TRBJ1-2; possible D gene TRBD1, 5 bases. Germline V gives CDR1 MDHEN, CDR2 SYDVKM. The V end lost 5 bases, the J end lost 8 bases, and 15 bases lay between the germline ends. The CDR3 runs to 13 residues. The DNA of the CDR3 is TGTGCCAGCAGTCCGGGACTCTCGAGCGGCTACACCTTC. It specifies CASSPGLSSGYTF.

This rearrangement joins TRBV27 to TRBJ2-7, with 7 bases identical to TRBD2. CDR1 and CDR2 from the germline V gene are MNHEY and SMNVEV (reference sequence). The CDR3 runs 16 residues. V shed 2 bases and J 2 bases; nucleotides not matched to a gene: 9. The CDR3 here is CASSLRAGVPPYEQYV. DNA for the CDR3: TGTGCCAGCAGTTTACGGGCGGGAGTTCCCCCCTACGAGCAGTACGTC.

This rearrangement joins TRBV6-2 or TRBV6-3 to TRBJ1-2; D is ambiguous. The CDR3 extends over 13 amino acids. Trimming left V 3 bases short and J 13 bases short, with 18 bases between. Germline lookup yields CDR1 MNHEY and CDR2 SVGEGT. The DNA of the CDR3 is TGTGCCAGCAGTTATCTACGGCCTGGAGAGTCCACCTTC. Translating it yields CASSYLRPGESTF.

This rearrangement joins TRBV25-1 to TRBJ1-1; D gene ambiguous. Germline CDR1 MGHDK, CDR2 SYGVNS. The CDR3 is 13 amino acids. The ends were cut back, 5 bases at V and 1 base at J, with 8 bases in the middle. CDR3 sequence (DNA): TGTGCCAGCAGTCTACAGCAGAACACTGAAGCTTTCTTT. Its protein is CASSLQQNTEAFF.

The chain has TRBV5-1 and TRBJ2-1; D tentatively fits TRBD1 or TRBD2 (6 bases each). This CDR3 region has 12 residues. CDR1 is SGHRS and CDR2 is YFSETQ in the germline V gene. V lost 4 bases, J lost 10 bases, and 12 bases lay in between. CDR3 amino acids: CASSQTGREQFF. For the CDR3, the DNA is TGCGCCAGCAGCCAAACAGGGAGGGAGCAGTTCTTC. The full variable domain, with the rest looked up from reference TRBV5-1 and TRBJ2-1, is KAGVTQTPRYLIKTRGQQVTLSCSPISGHRSVSWYQQTPGQGLQFLFEYFSETQRNKGNFPGRFSGRQFSNSRSEMNVSTLELGDSALYLCASSQTGREQFFGPGTRLTVL.

This clone was picked up a small number of times. The chain joins TRBV6-2 or TRBV6-3 to TRBJ2-5, with D uncertain. This CDR3 is 12 amino acids long. V lost 4 bases and J 5 bases, leaving 8 bases between the germline ends. Germline assignment: CDR1 MNHEY and CDR2 SVGEGT. The CDR3 nucleotides are TGTGCCAGCAGTTCGGTAGGGGAGACCCAGTACTTC. Its translation is CASSSVGETQYF.

This chain uses TRBV19 with TRBJ2-7, with a weak D call TRBD1 (5 bases). The germline CDR1 and CDR2 sequences are LNHDA and SQIVND (reference sequence). V gave up 5 bases and J gave up 2 bases, with 10 bases separating them. This CDR3 spans 13 amino acids. The CDR3 loop reads CASSAGQAYEQYV. CDR3 DNA sequence: TGTGCCAGTAGTGCCGGACAAGCCTACGAGCAGTACGTC.

The chain uses TRBV5-5 and TRBJ1-1; 7 bases align to TRBD1. The germline V gene encodes CDR1 SGHKS and CDR2 YYEKEE (reference sequence). V shed 5 bases, J shed 11 bases, and the junction held 27 bases outside the gene matches. CDR3 length equals 18 residues. The CDR3 DNA reads TGTGCCAGCAGGCTGAGACAGGGAGAGCTGTACGAGGGTAGGAGCGCTTTCTTT. It codes for CASRLRQGELYEGRSAFF.

The V call is TRBV5-1, the J call TRBJ2-5; D is perhaps TRBD2 (5 bases). V was trimmed by 6 bases and J by 1 base, leaving 13 bases between them. In germline, CDR1 is SGHRS, CDR2 YFSETQ. The CDR3 runs to 14 residues. CDR3 in amino acids: CASNLANSQETQYF. In DNA form, the CDR3 reads TGCGCCAGCAATCTAGCAAACTCCCAAGAGACCCAGTACTTC.

The chain links TRBV18 to TRBJ1-4; D gene unclear. The CDR3 extends over 14 amino acids. CDR1 is KGHSH and CDR2 is LQKENI in the germline V gene. Trimming took 2 bases from V and 0 from J, leaving 4 bases between them. CDR3 sequence (DNA): TGTGCCAGCTCACCAGGGGCAACTAATGAAAAACTGTTTTTT. Translation gives CASSPGATNEKLFF.

Here the CDR3 DNA reads TGTGCCAGCAGCTTAGTTTTTGGCAGGGCTGCCACTAACTATGGCTACACCTTC. Translation: CASSLVFGRAATNYGYTF. The rearrangement joins TRBV7-2 to TRBJ1-2, with D perhaps TRBD1 (5 bases). CDR1 and CDR2 (germline): SGHTA, FQGNSA. The CDR3 consists of 18 residues. Trimming shortened V by 1 base and J by 0 bases, and 18 bases separated the two germline ends.

The rearrangement joins TRBV13 to TRBJ2-1, with 10 nucleotides matching TRBD2. Germline values: CDR1 PRHDT, CDR2 FYEKMQ (reference sequence). The CDR3 is 16 amino acids. V trimming: 4 bases; J trimming: 3 bases; junction bases outside the gene matches: 6. The CDR3 loop reads CASSSYLAGDYNEQFF. Here the CDR3 DNA reads TGTGCCAGCAGCTCGTACCTAGCGGGGGACTACAATGAGCAGTTCTTC. The full variable domain, in which reference TRBV13 and TRBJ2-1 provide the parts outside the CDR3, is AAGVIQSPRHLIKEKRETATLKCYPIPRHDTVYWYQQGPGQDPQFLISFYEKMQSDKGSIPDRFSAQQFSDYHSELNMSSLELGDSALYFCASSSYLAGDYNEQFFGPGTRLTVL.

The gene calls are TRBV7-2 and TRBJ1-2; 7 bases match TRBD1. The CDR3 totals 12 residues. Per germline, CDR1 SGHTA and CDR2 FQGNSA. V lost 2 bases to trimming and J lost 7 bases; unmatched junction nucleotides: 1. The CDR3 protein is CASSLPGGGYTF. The CDR3, as DNA: TGTGCCAGCAGCTTACCAGGGGGTGGCTACACCTTC.

The chain is built from TRBV19 and TRBJ2-7; no definite D call. The CDR3 spans 13 residues. V lost 5 bases and J 3 bases, leaving 11 bases between the germline ends. CDR1 is LNHDA and CDR2 is SQIVND in the germline V gene (reference sequence). The CDR3: CASSPAWYYEQYF. The DNA for the CDR3 is TGTGCCAGTAGTCCCGCGTGGTACTACGAGCAGTACTTC.